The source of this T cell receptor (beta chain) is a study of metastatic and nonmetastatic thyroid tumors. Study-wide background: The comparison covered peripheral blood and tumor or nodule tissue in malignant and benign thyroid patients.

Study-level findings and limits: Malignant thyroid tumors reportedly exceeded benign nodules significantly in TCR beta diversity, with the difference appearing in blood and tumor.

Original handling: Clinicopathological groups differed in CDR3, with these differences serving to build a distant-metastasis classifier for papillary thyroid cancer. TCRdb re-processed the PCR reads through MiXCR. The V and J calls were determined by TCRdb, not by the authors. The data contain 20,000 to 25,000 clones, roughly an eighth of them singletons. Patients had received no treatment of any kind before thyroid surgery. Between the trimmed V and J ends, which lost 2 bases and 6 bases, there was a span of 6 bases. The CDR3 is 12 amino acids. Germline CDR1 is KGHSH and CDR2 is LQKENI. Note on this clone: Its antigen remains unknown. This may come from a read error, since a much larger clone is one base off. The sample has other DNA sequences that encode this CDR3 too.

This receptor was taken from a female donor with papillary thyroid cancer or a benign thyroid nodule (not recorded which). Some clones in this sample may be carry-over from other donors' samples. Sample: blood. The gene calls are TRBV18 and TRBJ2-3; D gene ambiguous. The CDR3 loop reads CASSPNTDTQYF. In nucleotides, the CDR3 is TGTGCCAGCTCACCAAACACGGATACGCAGTATTTT.